Presented here are 7 T cell receptor beta chains from one specimen sequenced in a study of graft-versus-host responses after intestinal transplantation (dated by TCRdb to the early 2020s). These receptors' antigens are unknown. Per the publication, the time point label means: cells obtained before transplantation from donor or recipient. Libraries were built with the immunoSEQ multiplex PCR assay. This immuneACCESS table, as held by TCRdb, lists in-frame sequences with V and J called but not all clones. Of the missing ones, under half trace to an unresolved V gene in checked studies; the others have no known cause. Counted in this sample were 90,000 to 150,000 clones; 85% to 95% of them appeared once. More than 0.095% of the sample comes from the top ten. The source was unstimulated CD4+ T cells sorted from spleen or lymph node cells, collected before intestinal transplant. The receptors originated from a human donor who received an intestinal transplant.

V and J are TRBV27 and TRBJ2-7; D may be TRBD1 (5 bases). Trimming removed 3 bases from V and 2 bases from J, with 8 bases in between. The CDR3 covers 13 residues. The germline V gene has CDR1 MNHEY and CDR2 SMNVEV (reference sequence). The CDR3 DNA sequence: TGTGCCAGCAGTTTCGACAGAACCTACGAGCAGTACTTC. This translates into CASSFDRTYEQYF.

A single count supports this clone. V gene TRBV11-2 combines with J gene TRBJ2-7; no clear D gene. Germline CDR1 reads SGHAT; CDR2 reads FQNNGV. Between the trimmed V and J ends, which lost 3 bases and 2 bases, there was a span of 23 bases. This CDR3 spans 18 amino acids. The CDR3 DNA is TGTGCCAGCAGCTTGCCCACCAAAAGAGAAGGAGCGCCCTACGAGCAGTACTTC. Its translation is CASSLPTKREGAPYEQYF.

With regard to this clone: Other DNA sequences in this specimen translate into the identical CDR3. The V and J genes are TRBV30 and TRBJ1-2; TRBD1 matches 7 bases. Germline loops: CDR1 GTSNPN, CDR2 SVGIG (reference sequence). The CDR3 is 11 residues long. Trimming at V came to 0 bases and at J to 8 bases, leaving 0 bases not matched to a gene. Here the CDR3 DNA reads TGTGCCTGGAGTGTAGGGGGCGGCTACACCTTC. Translated: CAWSVGGGYTF.

This clone was counted a single time. This sequence joins TRBV7-2 and TRBJ2-7; 9 nucleotides agree with TRBD1. V dropped 2 bases and J dropped 2; count of bases not matched to a gene: 4. This CDR3 spans 15 amino acids. Germline values: CDR1 SGHTA, CDR2 FQGNSA. CDR3 bases: TGTGCCAGCAGCTTACGACAGGGGGGGACCTACGAGCAGTACTTC. Encoded protein: CASSLRQGGTYEQYF.

For the CDR3, the DNA is TGCGCCAGCTCTGGGGAGTCTGGAAACACCATATATTTT. This codes for CASSGESGNTIYF. V usage is TRBV5-1 and J usage is TRBJ1-3; D unresolved. The CDR3 loop spans 13 amino acids. Germline lookup yields CDR1 SGHRS and CDR2 YFSETQ. The ends were cut back, 7 bases at V and 1 base at J, with 9 bases in the middle.

Remarks on this clone: Within the sample, other DNA sequences also encode this same CDR3. The chain employs TRBV11-2 and TRBJ1-1; D unresolved. The ends were cut back, 1 base at V and 4 bases at J, with 13 bases in the middle. Germline V gene data show CDR1 as SGHAT and CDR2 as FQNNGV. The CDR3 spans 15 residues. The CDR3 coding sequence is TGTGCCAGCAGCTTAGTCTCTCTGGTAAGCACTGAAGCTTTCTTT. It is translated as CASSLVSLVSTEAFF.

The DNA for the CDR3 is TGTGCCAGCAGCTTAGTCGGGACAGGGGGCGATTGGGCCCACAATGAGCAGTTCTTC. Protein: CASSLVGTGGDWAHNEQFF. The rearrangement uses TRBV7-8 and TRBJ2-1, with 12 bases that match TRBD1. CDR1 SGHVS and CDR2 FQNEAQ come from the germline V gene. The junction had 12 bases not matched to a gene; V was cut back by 1 base and J by 5 bases. This CDR3 region has 19 residues. Variable domain in full (rest from reference TRBV7-8 and TRBJ2-1): GAGVSQSPRYKVAKRGQDVALRCDPISGHVSLFWYQQALGQGPEFLTYFQNEAQLDKSGLPSDRFFAERPEGSVSTLKIQRTQQEDSAVYLCASSLVGTGGDWAHNEQFFGPGTRLTVL.